The next 23 T cell receptor beta chains were all read from a single sample in a study of T cells in Graves' hyperthyroidism and ophthalmopathy (dated by TCRdb to about 2019). Libraries were prepared through multiplex PCR. TCRdb records Illumina HiSeq 2000 as the sequencer. Amplification of TCR beta CDR3 regions was carried out from RNA transcripts. For the first round of RT-PCR on the TCR CDR3, the HTBI primer set was used together with the Qiagen OneStep RT-PCR kit. Using fastp trimming at Q25 and MiXCR clonotype assembly, TCRdb reanalyzed the public sequencing data and kept in-frame beta chains. Rows with one shared CDR3 protein collapse into an entry with the most common genes and DNA. The sample contains 800,000 or so distinct CDR3 sequences, about 38% of them found a single time. 8.9% of the sample is held by the ten biggest clonotypes. Material: blood. These receptors were obtained from a man between 18 and 35 years old with Graves' hyperthyroidism.

To note about this clonotype: A much larger clonotype is one base distant, so this may be a read error. V usage is TRBV19 and J usage is TRBJ1-5, with D possibly TRBD1 on 6 matching bases. The germline V gene has CDR1 LNHDA and CDR2 SQIVND (reference sequence). The length of the CDR3 is 14 residues. Here the CDR3 reads CASSLTGYNQLQHF. The CDR3, as DNA: TGTGCCAGTAGCCTAACAGGGTACAATCAGCTCCAGCATTTT.

There are many counts of this clonotype. The DNA of the CDR3 is TGTGCCATCAGTGCGGAGCCCTCCTATAATTCACCCCTCCACTTT. Its translation: CAISAEPSYNSPLHF. The chain couples TRBV10-3 to TRBJ1-6; D unclear. V gave up 4 bases and J gave up 0 bases, with 7 bases separating them. The V gene's germline CDR1 is ENHRY and CDR2 SYGVKD. The CDR3 runs to 15 residues.

On this clonotype itself: A much larger clone sits a single nucleotide away, making a read error possible. The chain employs TRBV7-2 and TRBJ1-5; a weak D match, TRBD1 (6 bases). V lost 6 bases and J 0 bases, leaving 9 bases between the germline ends. The CDR3 is 14 amino acids. Germline CDR1 reads SGHTA; CDR2 reads FQGNSA. CDR3 amino acids: CASRFRGSNQPQHF. CDR3 bases: TGTGCCAGCAGGTTCAGGGGTAGCAATCAGCCCCAGCATTTT.

This clonotype was seen just once. The chain uses TRBV29-1 and TRBJ2-5; 10 bases match TRBD1. Germline lookup yields CDR1 SQVTM and CDR2 ANQGSEA. CDR3 length: 12 residues. V lost 7 bases and J lost 4; bases outside the gene matches: 3. CDR3: CSGWTGGETQYF. The CDR3 DNA reads TGCAGCGGCTGGACAGGGGGAGAGACCCAGTACTTC.

This clonotype has more than one count but fewer than ten. V and J are TRBV5-5 and TRBJ1-1; D not resolved. There are 14 residues in the CDR3. The germline V gene encodes CDR1 SGHKS and CDR2 YYEKEE (reference sequence). V lost 4 bases to trimming and J lost 3 bases, with 13 bases between them. CDR3 sequence (DNA): TGTGCCAGCAGCCCTTACGGGCGGGACACTGAAGCTTTCTTT. This sequence encodes CASSPYGRDTEAFF.

The CDR3 nucleotides read TGTGCCAGCAGCCAAGAGTCGGGAGTGGGATATAGCAATCAGCCCCAGCATTTT. Residues: CASSQESGVGYSNQPQHF. The chain carries TRBV3-1 and TRBJ1-5; D ambiguous. The CDR3 totals 18 residues. CDR1 is LGHDT and CDR2 is YNNKEL in the germline V gene (reference sequence). With 0 bases removed from V and 0 bases from J, the gap between germline ends came to 15 bases.

The J gene is TRBJ2-3, the V gene TRBV25-1, with 12 bases aligning to TRBD1. This CDR3 comprises 16 residues. V was pared by 5 bases and J by 2 bases, with 5 bases of the junction left unmatched. CDR1 is MGHDK and CDR2 is SYGVNS in the germline V gene. The CDR3 spells CASSRPGQGATDTQYF. CDR3 nucleotide sequence: TGTGCCAGCAGTAGACCGGGACAGGGGGCCACAGATACGCAGTATTTT.

This clonotype was counted ten times or more. The chain is built from TRBV20-1 and TRBJ1-1; D is unresolved. The CDR3 is 13 amino acids. Trimming took 2 bases from V and 3 from J, leaving 10 bases between them. Germline CDR1 and CDR2: DFQATT and SNEGSKA (reference sequence). DNA of the CDR3: TGCAGTGCTAGAACGGGCCCCCACACTGAAGCTTTCTTT. It is translated as CSARTGPHTEAFF.

This clonotype has more than one count but fewer than ten. The chain recombines TRBV9 with TRBJ2-7; D gene uncertain. V was pared by 0 bases and J by 5 bases, with 12 bases between. Germline-derived CDR1 and CDR2 are SGDLS and YYNGEE. This CDR3 is 14 amino acids long. Here the CDR3 reads CASSVAGDDNEQYF. CDR3 coding DNA: TGTGCCAGCAGCGTAGCTGGCGACGATAACGAGCAGTACTTC.

The chain couples TRBV29-1 to TRBJ1-2; 7 bases line up with TRBD1. Germline V gene sequence: CDR1 SQVTM, CDR2 ANQGSEA. The CDR3 has 13 residues. Trimming at V came to 8 bases and at J to 6 bases, leaving 12 bases not matched to a gene. The CDR3 nucleotides are TGCAGCTTAGGTCTGGCAGGGGGTAATGGCTACACCTTC. Protein: CSLGLAGGNGYTF.

This clonotype was seen just once. This chain connects TRBV7-2 to TRBJ2-7; possible D gene TRBD1, 6 bases. The J call could be wrong; TRBJ2-1 is a better fit for the DNA end. The germline gives CDR1 SGHTA, CDR2 FQGNSA. The CDR3 length is 13 residues. In DNA form, the CDR3 reads TGTGCCAGCAGGACAGGAGCCTACAATGAGCAGTTCTTC. Protein sequence: CASRTGAYNEQFF.

The chain combines TRBV6-4 with TRBJ1-2; 7 positions agree with TRBD1. The length of the CDR3 is 11 residues. From germline, CDR1 is MRHNA and CDR2 SNTAGT. V shed 6 bases and J 10 bases; nucleotides not matched to a gene: 5. CDR3 sequence (DNA): TGTGCCAGCAGCCGACAGGGCTACTACACCTTC. This codes for CASSRQGYYTF.

This clonotype was recorded a few times. The chain links TRBV5-5 to TRBJ2-7; D perhaps matches TRBD1 (5 bases). The CDR3 runs to 12 residues. Germline V gene data show CDR1 as SGHKS and CDR2 as YYEKEE (reference sequence). V lost 3 bases to trimming and J lost 5 bases, with 9 bases between them. CDR3 sequence: CASSSAGNEQYF. In nucleotides, the CDR3 is TGTGCCAGCAGCTCGGCAGGGAACGAGCAGTACTTC.

The rearrangement joins TRBV14 to TRBJ1-1; D remains unclear. The CDR3 totals 14 residues. V shed 0 bases and J shed 10 bases, with 15 bases lying between them. Germline loops: CDR1 SGHDN, CDR2 FVKESK. The CDR3 is CASSQDLSPGIAFF. For the CDR3, the DNA is TGTGCCAGCAGCCAAGATTTGAGTCCGGGTATAGCTTTCTTT.

Here the CDR3 DNA reads TGCGCCAGCTGCCCAGACAGGGGGCTTACCTACGAGCAGTACTTC. The encoded protein is CASCPDRGLTYEQYF. This chain uses TRBV5-1 with TRBJ2-7; TRBD1 aligns across 10 bases. J gave up 2 bases and V 7 bases, and 9 bases lay outside the gene matches. Germline values: CDR1 SGHRS, CDR2 YFSETQ. The CDR3 is 15 amino acids.

This chain joins TRBV15 and TRBJ1-3; a possible D gene is TRBD1 (5 bases). The CDR3 covers 14 residues. Per germline, CDR1 LNHNV and CDR2 YYDKDF (reference sequence). V lost 3 bases and J 6 bases, leaving 12 bases between the germline ends. CDR3 sequence: CATSSLQVLNTIYF. For the CDR3, the DNA is TGTGCCACCAGCAGCTTACAGGTTCTAAACACCATATATTTT.

This clonotype was seen more than once but under ten times. The chain combines TRBV18 with TRBJ1-1; no clear D. CDR1 KGHSH and CDR2 LQKENI come from the germline V gene. The CDR3 sequence is 13 residues long. Trimming shortened V by 3 bases and J by 5 bases, and 10 bases separated the two germline ends. The CDR3 nucleotides read TGTGCCAGCTCACCGCATCGGGAGACTGAAGCTTTCTTT. Protein: CASSPHRETEAFF.

This chain uses TRBV12-3 or TRBV12-4 with TRBJ2-3; D tentatively reads TRBD1 or TRBD2 (5 bases each). The V end was cut by 5 bases, the J end by 0 bases, with 21 bases between. This CDR3 spans 18 amino acids. CDR3: CASSHSLGPIVSTDTQYF. In DNA form, the CDR3 reads TGTGCCAGCAGTCATTCTTTGGGACCTATTGTTAGCACAGATACGCAGTATTTT.

This clonotype was observed many times. V gene TRBV19 combines with J gene TRBJ2-5, with D perhaps being TRBD1 or TRBD2 (6 bases each). V was cut by 2 bases and J by 5 bases, with 15 bases left in between. This CDR3 comprises 15 residues. CDR1 is LNHDA, CDR2 SQIVND, per germline (reference sequence). CDR3 loop: CASSISPRGRETQYF. The CDR3 nucleotides read TGTGCCAGTAGTATATCCCCCCGGGGGCGTGAGACCCAGTACTTC. Filled out from reference TRBV19 and TRBJ2-5, the complete variable domain reads DGGITQSPKYLFRKEGQNVTLSCEQNLNHDAMYWYRQDPGQGLRLIYYSQIVNDFQKGDIAEGYSVSREKKESFPLTVTSAQKNPTAFYLCASSISPRGRETQYFGPGTRLLVL.

V is TRBV20-1 and J is TRBJ2-5; 11 bases map to TRBD1. Germline CDR1 reads DFQATT; CDR2 reads SNEGSKA (reference sequence). Trimming at V came to 6 bases and at J to 4 bases, leaving 10 bases not matched to a gene. The CDR3 has 15 amino acids. CDR3 sequence (DNA): TGCAGTGCCATAGGCGGGACAGGGGGTCCAGAGACCCAGTACTTC. Protein: CSAIGGTGGPETQYF.

This rearrangement joins TRBV24-1 to TRBJ2-2; no reliable D call. Germline loops: CDR1 KGHDR, CDR2 SFDVKD. The V end was cut by 7 bases, the J end by 0 bases, with 11 bases between. The CDR3 extends over 15 amino acids. The CDR3 here is CATSVRPTNTGELFF. CDR3 DNA: TGTGCCACCAGCGTCAGACCGACGAACACCGGGGAGCTGTTTTTT.

This clonotype was seen only a few times. The chain has TRBV11-2 and TRBJ2-7; 7 positions match TRBD1. The germline V gene has CDR1 SGHAT and CDR2 FQNNGV. Germline trimming cut 6 bases from V and 3 bases from J; bases unmatched to any gene: 11. The CDR3 is 15 amino acids. CDR3 residues: CASRIPGTDLYEQYF. In DNA form, the CDR3 reads TGTGCCAGCAGGATCCCCGGGACAGATCTCTACGAGCAGTACTTC.

V and J are TRBV5-1 and TRBJ2-7, with 7 bases matching TRBD2. Trimming cost V 4 bases and J 0 bases; bases outside gene matches: 7. This CDR3 has 15 amino acids. Germline CDR1 and CDR2: SGHRS and YFSETQ. The CDR3 nucleotides read TGCGCCAGCAGCGGGTCTAGCGGCCACTCCTACGAGCAGTACTTC. Translation gives CASSGSSGHSYEQYF.